The present TCR beta chain was sequenced within a study of blood T cell repertoires in COVID-19 (dated by TCRdb to the early 2020s). Looking at the study overall: The collaborator samples originated in the United States, Italy and Spain and spanned the acute and convalescent phases of COVID-19. The repertoires were released in a freely available public database intended as a resource for research on the immune response to SARS-CoV-2. Where available, HLA class I and class II types were obtained from metadata supplied by the sample provider rather than from assay-based typing. Deeply sampled blood TCRbeta repertoires from subjects exposed to, actively infected with, or recovered from COVID-19 were included in the dataset. Samples were obtained from the ongoing ImmuneRACE study (first 160 participants) and from roughly 1,300 subjects provided by 6 global collaborators. Nearly every sample came with metadata listing a de-identified subject ID, COVID-19 status, age in years and sex. The material from the prospective study consisted of cDNA or gDNA derived from T cells, B-cell-depleted T cells, or PBMCs.

The immunoSEQ Assay, a bias-controlled multiplex PCR, was used to amplify TCRbeta CDR3 regions from genomic DNA. The study's processing was this. The number of nucleated cells in each sample was estimated from the amplification of reference gene primers within the assay. To quantify the absolute abundance of each unique TCRbeta CDR3 rearrangement, sequence reads were collapsed and filtered. For each sample, productive Simpson clonality was calculated as the square root of Simpson's diversity index across productive rearrangements. TCRdb mirrors the immuneACCESS table, restricted to in-frame sequences. Some clones are absent from its copies; in checked studies, under half trace to an unresolved V gene, and the reason for the others is unknown. The V and J calls and the clone size are those of that table, but D and trimming were determined from the DNA. Recorded for this sample are about 94,000 clones; over 70% of them occurred a single time. The ten largest account for 19% of the sample.

This clone came up once. It has no known antigen specificity. Base-call qualities are not available, and no considerably larger clone is one nucleotide away. Whole blood was collected in K2EDTA tubes by collaborating institutions according to the institutions' own protocols. For TCRbeta analysis, collaborators shipped samples as frozen whole blood, isolated PBMCs, or DNA extracted from either of those sample types. The CDR3 holds 15 amino acids from the cysteine to the phenylalanine. Here the CDR3 DNA is all that survives: 45 bases in frame from base 1. From the germline V gene, CDR1 is SGHTA and CDR2 is FQGNSA. V trim: 2 bases; J trim: 4 bases; unmatched bases: 7. On the study overall, not on this receptor specifically: Clinical and demographic metadata were provided uncurated, with the amount varying by source and participant.

The sequence came from a human donor in a cohort sampled during active COVID-19. Sequencing was done on a sample of peripheral blood. The chain is made from TRBV7-2 and TRBJ1-1; TRBD1 fits 7 bases in the junction. The CDR3 in this case is CASSLPRDSSTEAFF. The bases are TGTGCCAGCAGCTTACCCCGGGACAGTTCCACTGAAGCTTTCTTT.